A selection of T cell receptor beta chains follows, all from one sample in a study of blood T cell repertoires in COVID-19. The protocol was immunoSEQ multiplex PCR, while the TCRdb copy is restricted to in-frame clones and leaves out a portion. The sample includes approximately 170,000 clones, over 75% of them seen just once. The sequenced sample was peripheral blood. These receptors were obtained from a man older than 75 with COVID-19, enrolled during active disease. The CDR3 runs from the conserved cysteine through the conserved F or W. The D gene is left open where the match is weak. Expanded clones are given a class, and other clones once, few, many or no size at all.

j_call clone_size d_call v_call cdr3_aa cdr3_nt
TRBJ1-1 - - TRBV10-3 CAISETGAMNTEAFF TGTGCCATCAGTGAGACAGGAGCGATGAACACTGAAGCTTTCTTT
TRBJ1-2 - - TRBV29-1 CSVATGGNYGYTF TGCAGCGTGGCGACAGGCGGAAACTATGGCTACACCTTC
TRBJ1-6 - TRBD1 TRBV7-2 CASSLVPGGNSPLHF TGTGCCAGCAGCTTAGTTCCAGGGGGGAATTCACCCCTCCACTTT
TRBJ2-7 - TRBD1 TRBV5-1 CASSLGDRDLRAQYF TGCGCCAGCAGCTTGGGAGACAGGGATCTACGAGCGCAGTACTTC
TRBJ2-5 - - TRBV28 CASSTDTETQYF TGTGCCAGCAGTACGGACACGGAGACCCAGTACTTC
TRBJ1-2 - TRBD1 TRBV19 CASSRDRSKYGYTF TGTGCCAGTAGTAGGGACAGGTCGAAATATGGCTACACCTTC
TRBJ2-4 - - TRBV5-6 CASSFNSLIKNIQYF TGTGCCAGCAGCTTTAACTCGCTGATTAAAAACATTCAGTACTTC
TRBJ1-2 few - TRBV6-6 CASNKEVDSQGYTF TGTGCCAGCAACAAAGAGGTGGACAGCCAGGGCTACACCTTC
TRBJ1-5 - - TRBV7-9 CASSLATGSQPQHF TGTGCCAGCAGCTTAGCGACAGGTAGTCAGCCCCAGCATTTT
TRBJ2-7 - TRBD1 TRBV28 CASSSRTGGKASSYEQYF TGTGCCAGCAGCTCCCGAACAGGGGGTAAGGCGAGCTCCTACGAGCAGTACTTC
TRBJ2-3 - TRBD2 TRBV7-2 CASSRALAGGTDTQYF TGTGCCAGCAGCCGTGCACTAGCGGGAGGCACAGATACGCAGTATTTT
TRBJ1-1 - TRBD1 TRBV11-2 CASSTGAGRGNTEAFF TGTGCCAGCAGCACAGGGGCGGGGCGGGGAAACACTGAAGCTTTCTTT
TRBJ1-2 few - TRBV29-1 CSVDPGYYGYTF TGCAGCGTTGACCCAGGGTACTATGGCTACACCTTC
TRBJ2-1 - - TRBV6-5 CASSYSRGDSNEQFF TGTGCCAGCAGTTACTCCAGGGGAGACTCGAATGAGCAGTTCTTC
TRBJ2-5 - TRBD1 TRBV6-6 CASSYPGGDETQYF TGTGCCAGCAGTTACCCAGGGGGCGATGAGACCCAGTACTTC
TRBJ1-1 - - TRBV9 CASSVMAMNTEAFF TGTGCCAGCAGCGTGATGGCCATGAACACTGAAGCTTTCTTT
TRBJ2-2 - TRBD1 TRBV5-1 CASSRRDRGPYGELFF TGCGCCAGCAGCCGACGGGACAGGGGGCCGTACGGGGAGCTGTTTTTT
TRBJ2-6 - - TRBV19 CASRRAGTSGANVLTF TGTGCCAGTAGGCGCGCAGGCACCTCTGGGGCCAACGTCCTGACTTTC
TRBJ2-5 - TRBD2 TRBV2 CASSGGGAGGYQETQYF TGTGCCAGCAGTGGGGGTGGAGCGGGGGGGTACCAAGAGACCCAGTACTTC
TRBJ2-7 - - TRBV6-2/TRBV6-3 CASSPTDNEQYF TGTGCCAGCAGCCCTACAGATAACGAGCAGTACTTC
TRBJ2-7 - TRBD1 TRBV5-1 CASSPGQGAPSYEQYF TGCGCCAGCAGCCCCGGACAGGGAGCCCCGTCCTACGAGCAGTACTTC
TRBJ1-1 - - TRBV18 CASSLDRVMNTEAFF TGTGCCAGCTCACTCGACAGAGTAATGAACACTGAAGCTTTCTTT
TRBJ1-4 - TRBD1 TRBV5-1 CASSYRQGAGEKLFF TGCGCCAGCAGCTATAGACAGGGGGCGGGTGAAAAACTGTTTTTT
TRBJ1-2 once - TRBV11-1 CASSLVGRTYGYTF TGTGCCAGCAGCTTAGTGGGGCGCACCTATGGCTACACCTTC
TRBJ1-1 - - TRBV6-5 CAGREAPNTEAFF TGTGCCGGACGGGAGGCACCGAACACTGAAGCTTTCTTT
TRBJ1-5 - - TRBV5-1 CASSLAGKDQPQHF TGCGCCAGCAGCTTGGCGGGGAAGGATCAGCCCCAGCATTTT
TRBJ1-1 - - TRBV5-1 CASSLDIMNTEAFF TGCGCCAGCAGCCTGGACATCATGAACACTGAAGCTTTCTTT
TRBJ1-5 - TRBD1 TRBV28 CASVSPRQGAAQPQHF TGTGCCAGCGTCTCCCCCAGACAGGGGGCGGCTCAGCCCCAGCATTTT
TRBJ2-1 - - TRBV11-3 CASSLDLAENEQFF TGTGCCAGCAGCTTAGATCTTGCGGAGAATGAGCAGTTCTTC
TRBJ2-1 - TRBD2 TRBV19 CASSRSKTSGGDNEQFF TGTGCCAGTAGTAGATCCAAAACTAGCGGGGGGGACAATGAGCAGTTCTTC
TRBJ2-7 - TRBD1 TRBV4-1 CASSQEQGYEQYF TGCGCCAGCAGCCAAGAACAGGGGTACGAGCAGTACTTC
TRBJ2-5 - TRBD2 TRBV6-5 CATHGGSYQETQYF TGTGCCACCCACGGGGGGAGCTACCAAGAGACCCAGTACTTC
TRBJ2-3 - - TRBV18 CASSPLLGQPSTDTQYF TGTGCCAGCTCACCACTTTTGGGGCAGCCCAGCACAGATACGCAGTATTTT
TRBJ1-2 - - TRBV19 CASSRAGDYGYTF TGTGCCAGTAGTAGAGCCGGAGACTATGGCTACACCTTC
TRBJ1-5 - - TRBV12-3/TRBV12-4 CASSSGGAEPQHF TGTGCCAGCAGTTCGGGGGGCGCGGAGCCCCAGCATTTT
TRBJ1-2 - TRBD1 TRBV9 CASSKGQGNYGYTF TGTGCCAGCAGCAAGGGACAGGGAAACTATGGCTACACCTTC
TRBJ2-1 - TRBD2 TRBV19 CASSPGLASYNEQFF TGTGCCAGTAGTCCGGGACTAGCGAGTTACAATGAGCAGTTCTTC
TRBJ1-1 - TRBD1 TRBV5-1 CASSSGQGAIWNTEAFF TGCGCCAGCAGCTCCGGACAGGGGGCGATTTGGAACACTGAAGCTTTCTTT
TRBJ1-2 - - TRBV3-1/TRBV3-2 CASSPAQGPYGYTF TGTGCCAGCAGCCCAGCGCAGGGGCCCTATGGCTACACCTTC
TRBJ1-1 - TRBD1 TRBV7-2 CASSLDRARNTEAFF TGTGCCAGCAGCCTTGACAGGGCGAGGAACACTGAAGCTTTCTTT
TRBJ1-2 - - TRBV9 CASSVGGTRANYGYTF TGTGCCAGCAGCGTAGGTGGGACTCGAGCTAACTATGGCTACACCTTC